A single sample is the source of the 15 T cell receptor beta chains below, sequenced in a study of T-cell memory formation after mild COVID-19 (TCRdb year 2021). Library preparation employed 5' RACE. The sequencing machine was an Illumina NovaSeq 6000. The raw public reads went through TCRdb reprocessing: fastp at Q25, MiXCR clone calling, in-frame beta chains kept. Each entry is one CDR3 protein sequence, shown with its most common DNA and genes. Present in this sample are roughly 340,000 distinct CDR3 sequences, approximately 22% of which were seen just once. Together, the top ten hold roughly 23% of the sample. Material: PBMCs or a T cell subset sorted from them (not recorded which). These receptors were obtained from a man between 18 and 35 years old who had mild COVID-19 (a few samples of this study predate the infection). The sample titles of this study are shuffled in the database, so cell type and time point are left out; the donor was told from shared clones.

This clonotype was picked up a small number of times. This chain connects TRBV6-2 or TRBV6-3 to TRBJ1-1; D remains unclear. Germline V gene data show CDR1 as MNHEY and CDR2 as SVGEGT. V was pared by 6 bases and J by 4 bases, with 21 bases between. This CDR3 spans 16 amino acids. The CDR3 protein is CASSPTGPRLGTEAFF. CDR3 nucleotides: TGTGCCAGCAGCCCAACCGGGCCCCGGTTGGGCACTGAAGCTTTCTTT.

V is TRBV6-2 or TRBV6-3 and J is TRBJ2-5; either TRBD1 or TRBD2 may supply D (7 bases each). The germline CDR1 and CDR2 sequences are MNHEY and SVGEGT. V was trimmed by 2 bases and J by 5 bases, leaving 12 bases between them. This CDR3 has 14 residues. The CDR3 reads CASSYLQGGETQYF. CDR3 nucleotides: TGTGCCAGCAGTTACCTCCAGGGGGGGGAGACCCAGTACTTC.

In this sample, this clonotype turned up a few times. The chain carries TRBV6-6 and TRBJ1-2; D unclear. Germline-derived CDR1 and CDR2 are MNHNY and SVGAGI (reference sequence). CDR3 size: 14 residues. V was trimmed by 6 bases and J by 8 bases, leaving 19 bases between them. The CDR3 spells CASRSMDGSVGYTF. The CDR3 bases are TGTGCCAGCAGGAGCATGGACGGTTCGGTCGGCTACACCTTC.

This clonotype was observed a few times. The chain carries TRBV6-5 and TRBJ2-7; 9 nucleotides line up with TRBD1. Germline-derived CDR1 and CDR2 are MNHEY and SVGAGI. The CDR3 sequence is 14 residues long. Trimming removed 0 bases from V and 6 bases from J; junction bases left unmatched: 3. Here the CDR3 reads CASSYSGQGSEQYV. CDR3 DNA: TGTGCCAGCAGTTACTCAGGACAGGGGTCCGAGCAGTACGTC.

The rearrangement joins TRBV7-9 to TRBJ2-3; D remains ambiguous. The V end lost 4 bases, the J end lost 3 bases, and 14 bases lay between the germline ends. The CDR3 is 15 amino acids. The germline V gene encodes CDR1 SEHNR and CDR2 FQNEAQ (reference sequence). CDR3 bases: TGTGCCAGCAGCTCCCCTGCCGCCGAAACAGATACGCAGTATTTT. Its protein product is CASSSPAAETDTQYF.

The gene calls are TRBV20-1 and TRBJ1-5; D perhaps matches TRBD1 (6 bases). With 4 bases removed from V and 13 bases from J, the gap between germline ends came to 26 bases. Germline V gene sequence: CDR1 DFQATT, CDR2 SNEGSKA (reference sequence). CDR3 size: 15 residues. The CDR3 bases are TGCAGTGCTACCCCCCGTTACAGGGCCCAAGTCACTCAGCATTTT. This translates into CSATPRYRAQVTQHF.

V usage is TRBV4-1 and J usage is TRBJ2-7; possible D gene TRBD1, 5 bases. Trimming left V 0 bases short and J 3 bases short, with 12 bases between. CDR1 is MGHRA, CDR2 YSYEKL, per germline. The CDR3 covers 15 residues. Here the CDR3 DNA reads TGCGCCAGCAGCCAAGATAAAGGGGCCGGCTACGAGCAGTACTTC. Translated, it gives CASSQDKGAGYEQYF.

The V gene is TRBV4-3, the J gene TRBJ2-7; TRBD1 matches 8 bases. CDR1 and CDR2 from the germline V gene are LGHNA and YSLEER. The CDR3 runs 15 residues. With 3 bases clipped from V and 5 bases from J, the junction kept 9 bases outside the gene matches. The DNA for the CDR3 is TGCGCCAGCAGCCATGAGAGGACAGGGTTTGACGAGCAGTACTTC. Translating it yields CASSHERTGFDEQYF.

This clonotype was seen only a few times. This chain connects TRBV3-1 to TRBJ2-5; the D is unclear. Trimming took off 5 bases at V and 1 base at J, with 8 bases between the two ends. This CDR3 is built from 13 residues. Germline assignment: CDR1 LGHDT and CDR2 YNNKEL (reference sequence). CDR3 DNA: TGTGCCAGCAGCATCAGCGTCCAAGAGACCCAGTACTTC. Its translation is CASSISVQETQYF.

In its sample, this clonotype was seen a few times. The chain uses TRBV5-4 and TRBJ2-3, with TRBD1 matching 9 bases. The ends lost 4 bases at V and 4 bases at J; junction bases unmatched: 7. From germline, CDR1 is SGHNT and CDR2 YYREEE (reference sequence). The CDR3 sequence is 15 residues long. CDR3 DNA: TGTGCCAGCAGCCCTAGGGACAGGGAGGCAGATACGCAGTATTTT. This sequence encodes CASSPRDREADTQYF.

This clonotype was detected many times. The rearrangement joins TRBV5-1 to TRBJ2-3; TRBD2 matches at 11 bases. The junction had 14 bases not matched to a gene; V was cut back by 1 base and J by 1 base. CDR1 and CDR2 from the germline V gene are SGHRS and YFSETQ. The CDR3 is made up of 20 amino acids. The CDR3 DNA is TGCGCCAGCAGCTTGTCCCCCGACCGGAGGACTAGCGGGCGCACAGATACGCAGTATTTT. This codes for CASSLSPDRRTSGRTDTQYF.

The chain couples TRBV29-1 to TRBJ2-2; the match to TRBD1 covers 11 bases. This CDR3 is 13 amino acids long. CDR1 is SQVTM and CDR2 is ANQGSEA in the germline V gene. Trimming cost V 6 bases and J 6 bases; bases outside gene matches: 3. The CDR3 protein is CSVGTGGAGELFF. CDR3 coding DNA: TGCAGCGTAGGGACAGGGGGAGCCGGGGAGCTGTTTTTT.

This CDR3 is CASSHRNSGANVLTF. DNA of the CDR3: TGTGCCAGCAGCCACCGGAACTCTGGGGCCAACGTCCTGACTTTC. The V call is TRBV6-6, the J call TRBJ2-6; D uncertain. This CDR3 region has 15 residues. V lost 6 bases, J lost 0 bases, and 9 bases lay in between. Germline V gives CDR1 MNHNY, CDR2 SVGAGI (reference sequence).

This clonotype was seen a handful of times. The chain is built from TRBV5-1 and TRBJ1-4; D gene uncertain. V lost 2 bases to trimming and J lost 2 bases, with 22 bases between them. Looked up from germline, CDR1 is SGHRS and CDR2 is YFSETQ. The CDR3 covers 19 residues. The DNA of the CDR3 is TGCGCCAGCAGCTTCCCTAGACGGGGTAGGGAAGCTACTAATGAAAAACTGTTTTTT. Translating it yields CASSFPRRGREATNEKLFF.

CDR3 in amino acids: CASSPRPVNNEKLFF. The CDR3 DNA is TGCGCCAGCAGCCCCCGGCCCGTCAATAATGAAAAACTGTTTTTT. J is TRBJ1-4 and V is TRBV5-1; D remains unclear. Trimming took off 4 bases at V and 4 bases at J, with 14 bases between the two ends. Germline CDR1 SGHRS, CDR2 YFSETQ. The CDR3 loop spans 15 amino acids.